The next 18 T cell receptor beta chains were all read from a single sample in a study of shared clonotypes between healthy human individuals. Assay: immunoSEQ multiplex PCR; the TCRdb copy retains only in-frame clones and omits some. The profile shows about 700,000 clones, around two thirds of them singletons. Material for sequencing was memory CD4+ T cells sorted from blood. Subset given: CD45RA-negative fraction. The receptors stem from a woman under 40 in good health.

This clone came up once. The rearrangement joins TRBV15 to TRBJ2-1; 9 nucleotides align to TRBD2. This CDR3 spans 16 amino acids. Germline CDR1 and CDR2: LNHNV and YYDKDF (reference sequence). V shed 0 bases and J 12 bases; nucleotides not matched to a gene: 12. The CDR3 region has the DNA TGTGCCACCAGCAGAGATAATGCGGGAGGGAACGCGGCGCAGTTCTTC. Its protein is CATSRDNAGGNAAQFF.

The CDR3 sequence: CASSDSCTTSGPTYEQYF. The CDR3 DNA reads TGTGCCAGCAGTGACTCCTGTACGACTAGCGGACCCACCTACGAGCAGTACTTC. The J gene is TRBJ2-7, the V gene TRBV6-4, with 9 bases lining up with TRBD2. The CDR3 length is 18 residues. Trimming took 0 bases from V and 2 from J; bases not matched to a gene: 11. The V gene's germline CDR1 is MRHNA and CDR2 SNTAGT.

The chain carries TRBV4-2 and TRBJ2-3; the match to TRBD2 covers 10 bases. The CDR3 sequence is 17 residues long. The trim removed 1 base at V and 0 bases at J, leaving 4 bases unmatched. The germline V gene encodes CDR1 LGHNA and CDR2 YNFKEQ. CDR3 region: CASSQGPAGGSTDTQYF. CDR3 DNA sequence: TGTGCCAGCAGCCAAGGGCCAGCGGGAGGGAGCACAGATACGCAGTATTTT.

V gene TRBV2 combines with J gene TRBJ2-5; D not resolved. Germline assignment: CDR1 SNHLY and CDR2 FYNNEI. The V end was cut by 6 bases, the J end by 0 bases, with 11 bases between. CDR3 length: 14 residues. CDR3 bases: TGTGCCAGCAGGGTCCCCCAATACCAAGAGACCCAGTACTTC. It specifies CASRVPQYQETQYF.

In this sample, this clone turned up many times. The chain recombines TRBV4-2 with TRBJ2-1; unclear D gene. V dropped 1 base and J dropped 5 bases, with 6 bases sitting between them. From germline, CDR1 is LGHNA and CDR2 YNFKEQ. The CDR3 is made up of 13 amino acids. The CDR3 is CASSQVQDNEQFF. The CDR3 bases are TGTGCCAGCAGCCAAGTTCAGGACAATGAGCAGTTCTTC.

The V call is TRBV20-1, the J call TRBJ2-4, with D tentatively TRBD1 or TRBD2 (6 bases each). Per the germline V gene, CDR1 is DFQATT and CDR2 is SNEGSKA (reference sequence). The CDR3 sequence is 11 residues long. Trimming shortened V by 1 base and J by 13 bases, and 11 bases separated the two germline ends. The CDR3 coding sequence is TGCAGTGCTAGAGGGGGGGCGAGACAGTACTTC. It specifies CSARGGARQYF.

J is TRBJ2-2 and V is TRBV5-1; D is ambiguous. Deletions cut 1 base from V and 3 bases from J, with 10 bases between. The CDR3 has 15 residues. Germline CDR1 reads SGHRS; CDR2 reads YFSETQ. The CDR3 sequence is CASSLTTMDTGELFF. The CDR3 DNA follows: TGCGCCAGCAGCTTGACGACCATGGACACCGGGGAGCTGTTTTTT.

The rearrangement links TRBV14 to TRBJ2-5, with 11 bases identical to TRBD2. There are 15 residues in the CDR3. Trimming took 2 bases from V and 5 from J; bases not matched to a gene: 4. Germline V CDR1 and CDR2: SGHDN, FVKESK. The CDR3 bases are TGTGCCAGCAGCCAAACTAGCGGGAGATTGGAGACCCAGTACTTC. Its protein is CASSQTSGRLETQYF.

As DNA, the CDR3 is TGTGCCACCCGGGCACCTACGGGAATTAATGAAAAACTGTTTTTT. Protein sequence: CATRAPTGINEKLFF. V gene TRBV28 combines with J gene TRBJ1-4; D is ambiguous. The ends were cut back, 10 bases at V and 4 bases at J, with 19 bases in the middle. Germline assignment: CDR1 MDHEN and CDR2 SYDVKM. The CDR3 extends over 15 amino acids.

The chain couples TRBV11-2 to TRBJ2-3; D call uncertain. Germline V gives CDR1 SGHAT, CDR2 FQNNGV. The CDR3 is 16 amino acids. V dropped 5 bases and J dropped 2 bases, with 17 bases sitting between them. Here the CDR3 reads CASSRSLLTVTDTQYF. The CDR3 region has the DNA TGTGCCAGCAGCCGGAGCCTACTTACTGTCACAGATACGCAGTATTTT.

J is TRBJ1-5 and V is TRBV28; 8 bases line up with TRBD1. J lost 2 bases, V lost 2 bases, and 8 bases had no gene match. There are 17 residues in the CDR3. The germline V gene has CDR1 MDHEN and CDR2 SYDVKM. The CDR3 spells CASSLPGGASGNQPQHF. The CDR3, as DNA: TGTGCCAGCAGTTTACCAGGGGGCGCCTCTGGCAATCAGCCCCAGCATTTT.

This CDR3 is CASSSQGGTAFMNTEAFF. In DNA, the CDR3 is TGTGCCAGCAGCTCTCAAGGGGGGACAGCGTTCATGAACACTGAAGCTTTCTTT. V usage is TRBV11-2 and J usage is TRBJ1-1; 7 bases fit TRBD1. The CDR3 sequence is 18 residues long. With V trimmed by 4 bases and J by 0 bases, 14 bases remained unmatched. Per germline, CDR1 SGHAT and CDR2 FQNNGV.

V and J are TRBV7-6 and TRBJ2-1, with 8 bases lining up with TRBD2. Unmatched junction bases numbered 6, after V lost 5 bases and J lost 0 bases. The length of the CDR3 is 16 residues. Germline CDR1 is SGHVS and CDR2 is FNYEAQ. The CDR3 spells CASSRLAGSSYNEQFF. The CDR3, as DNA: TGTGCCAGCAGCCGGTTAGCGGGGAGCTCCTACAATGAGCAGTTCTTC.

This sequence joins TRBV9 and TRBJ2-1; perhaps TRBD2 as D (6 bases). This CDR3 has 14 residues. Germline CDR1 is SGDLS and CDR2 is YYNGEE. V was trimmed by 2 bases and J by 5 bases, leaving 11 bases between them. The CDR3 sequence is CASSVASVDNEQFF. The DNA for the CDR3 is TGTGCCAGCAGCGTGGCTAGCGTAGACAATGAGCAGTTCTTC. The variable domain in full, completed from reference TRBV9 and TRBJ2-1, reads DSGVTQTPKHLITATGQRVTLRCSPRSGDLSVYWYQQSLDQGLQFLIQYYNGEERAKGNILERFSAQQFPDLHSELNLSSLELGDSALYFCASSVASVDNEQFFGPGTRLTVL.

The CDR3 here is CASSLDPSGVYNEQFF. Here the CDR3 DNA reads TGCGCCAGCAGCTTGGATCCTAGCGGGGTATACAATGAGCAGTTCTTC. The chain joins TRBV5-1 to TRBJ2-1; the match to TRBD2 covers 9 bases. The CDR3 runs 16 residues. V lost 0 bases to trimming and J lost 4 bases; unmatched junction nucleotides: 5. Germline CDR1 SGHRS, CDR2 YFSETQ.

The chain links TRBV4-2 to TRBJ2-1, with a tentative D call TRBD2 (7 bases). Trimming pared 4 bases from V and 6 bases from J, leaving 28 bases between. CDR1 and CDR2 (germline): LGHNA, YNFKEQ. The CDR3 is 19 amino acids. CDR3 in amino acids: CASSPDRITVVGGSNEQFF. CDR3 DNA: TGTGCCAGCAGCCCCGACAGGATAACGGTGGTGGGAGGGTCCAATGAGCAGTTCTTC.

DNA for the CDR3: TGTGCCAGCAGTGCCCTCATGAACACTGAAGCTTTCTTT. Amino acid sequence: CASSALMNTEAFF. J is TRBJ1-1 and V is TRBV14; D is unclear. The CDR3 has 13 residues. V gave up 6 bases and J gave up 0 bases, with 8 bases separating them. In germline, CDR1 is SGHDN, CDR2 FVKESK.

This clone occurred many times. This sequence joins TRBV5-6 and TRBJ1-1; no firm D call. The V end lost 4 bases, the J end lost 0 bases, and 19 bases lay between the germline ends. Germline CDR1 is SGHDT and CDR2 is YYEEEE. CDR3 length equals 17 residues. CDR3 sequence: CASSLLGSSGMNTEAFF. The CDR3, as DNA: TGTGCCAGCAGCCTCCTGGGTTCAAGCGGAATGAACACTGAAGCTTTCTTT.